The clone carrying this T cell receptor (beta chain) rates as medium-sized. V lost 1 base and J lost 4, with 11 bases in between. The CDR3 contains 15 residues. The germline V gene has CDR1 SGHTA and CDR2 FQGNSA. The data were obtained in a study of tumor-infiltrating lymphocytes in oesophageal squamous cell carcinoma. In TCRdb, the PCR reads were re-called with MiXCR into one record per CDR3 protein. The table has about 6,700 distinct CDR3 sequences, approximately 14% seen once; the top ten hold approximately 20%. V is TRBV7-2 and J is TRBJ1-5, with D unclear. Sequenced sample: normal esophageal tissue next to the tumor. The receptor was isolated from a male donor with esophageal squamous cell carcinoma. This chain's CDR3 is CASSLGTAGNQPQHF. CDR3 in DNA: TGTGCCAGCAGCTTAGGGACGGCTGGAAATCAGCCCCAGCATTTT.